The 17 T cell receptor beta chains reported below all come from one sample, sequenced in a study of shared clonotypes between healthy human individuals. Sequenced by immunoSEQ multiplex PCR; TCRdb stores in-frame clones only, minus some. The table records hundreds of thousands of clones, about 74% of them present only once. Input material: memory CD4+ T cells sorted from blood. Subset given: CD45RA-negative fraction. These receptors all stem from a woman between 25 and 40 years old in good health.

This clone was detected once. The rearrangement links TRBV5-5 to TRBJ1-1; no definite D call. Germline-derived CDR1 and CDR2 are SGHKS and YYEKEE (reference sequence). Trimming removed 4 bases at V and 0 bases at J, with 10 bases between. The CDR3 is 14 residues long. As DNA, the CDR3 is TGTGCCAGCAGCCCCCAGGCTATGAACACTGAAGCTTTCTTT. It translates to CASSPQAMNTEAFF.

This rearrangement joins TRBV27 to TRBJ2-7; 9 bases fit TRBD2. The CDR3 covers 14 residues. V lost 5 bases and J lost 4; bases outside the gene matches: 6. Germline CDR1 reads MNHEY; CDR2 reads SMNVEV (reference sequence). The CDR3 coding sequence is TGTGCCAGCAGTCGTAGCGGGAGTTGGTACGAGCAGTACTTC. Protein product: CASSRSGSWYEQYF.

This chain links TRBV7-2 with TRBJ2-6; 11 bases are shared with TRBD1. The CDR3 is 17 amino acids. The germline CDR1 and CDR2 sequences are SGHTA and FQGNSA. V lost 4 bases to trimming and J lost 6 bases; unmatched junction nucleotides: 8. CDR3 nucleotides: TGTGCCAGCAGCTCACCGGGACAGGGGGACGTGGCCAACGTCCTGACTTTC. Amino acids: CASSSPGQGDVANVLTF.

Many counts were recorded for this clone. Distinct nucleotide sequences in the sample also encode this CDR3. J is TRBJ1-3 and V is TRBV5-1; maybe TRBD1 (6 bases). Germline V gene sequence: CDR1 SGHRS, CDR2 YFSETQ. The CDR3 is 14 amino acids. V lost 0 bases and J 2 bases, leaving 6 bases between the germline ends. Here the CDR3 DNA reads TGCGCCAGCAGCTTGGGGACAGCTGGAAACACCATATATTTT. This codes for CASSLGTAGNTIYF.

The genes are TRBV28 and TRBJ2-2; D gene ambiguous. The CDR3 length is 13 residues. V gave up 8 bases and J gave up 0 bases, with 7 bases separating them. Per the germline V gene, CDR1 is MDHEN and CDR2 is SYDVKM. CDR3: CASHGANTGELFF. CDR3 sequence (DNA): TGTGCCAGCCATGGGGCGAACACCGGGGAGCTGTTTTTT.

V is TRBV5-1 and J is TRBJ2-1; 7 bases agree with TRBD2. The CDR3 is 17 residues long. From germline, CDR1 is SGHRS and CDR2 YFSETQ. Trimming took 4 bases from V and 4 from J; bases not matched to a gene: 14. CDR3 loop: CASSVAESSGGYNEQFF. Written as DNA, the CDR3 is TGCGCCAGCAGCGTGGCGGAGTCTAGCGGAGGGTACAATGAGCAGTTCTTC.

V usage is TRBV7-2 and J usage is TRBJ2-1, with D perhaps TRBD2 (6 bases). V was trimmed by 5 bases and J by 0 bases, leaving 14 bases between them. CDR3 length: 16 residues. Germline V gives CDR1 SGHTA, CDR2 FQGNSA. The chain's CDR3 is CASSRSGSSSYNEQFF. The CDR3 DNA reads TGTGCCAGCAGCCGGAGCGGGTCAAGCTCCTACAATGAGCAGTTCTTC.

V and J are TRBV5-4 and TRBJ2-6, with D maybe TRBD1 (6 bases). The germline V gene has CDR1 SGHNT and CDR2 YYREEE (reference sequence). The CDR3 extends over 16 amino acids. V gave up 4 bases and J gave up 1 base, with 12 bases separating them. The DNA for the CDR3 is TGTGCCAGCAGCCAATTACAGGGTTCTGGGGCCAACGTCCTGACTTTC. This encodes CASSQLQGSGANVLTF.

J is TRBJ2-7 and V is TRBV7-9; weak D call: TRBD2 (5 bases). The V end lost 6 bases, the J end lost 1 base, and 13 bases lay between the germline ends. The CDR3 spans 14 residues. From germline, CDR1 is SEHNR and CDR2 FQNEAQ (reference sequence). CDR3 sequence (DNA): TGTGCCAGCAGGAGGGAGATCGGGTCCTACGAGCAGTACTTC. Translated, it gives CASRREIGSYEQYF.

The CDR3 DNA sequence: TGTGCCAGCTCCCCGACAGACAATCAGCCCCAGCATTTT. Amino acids: CASSPTDNQPQHF. This chain links TRBV18 with TRBJ1-5, with D perhaps matching TRBD1 (5 bases). The V end lost 6 bases, the J end lost 3 bases, and 9 bases lay between the germline ends. Germline-derived CDR1 and CDR2 are KGHSH and LQKENI. This CDR3 is built from 13 residues.

This chain uses TRBV5-1 with TRBJ1-3, with 7 bases identical to TRBD1. Germline values: CDR1 SGHRS, CDR2 YFSETQ. CDR3 size: 14 residues. V dropped 5 bases and J dropped 0; count of bases not matched to a gene: 2. The CDR3 coding sequence is TGCGCCAGCAGGGGACAGAGCTCTGGAAACACCATATATTTT. Protein sequence: CASRGQSSGNTIYF.

Concerning this clone itself: The same CDR3 arises from other DNA sequences in this sample as well. V gene TRBV30 combines with J gene TRBJ2-2; TRBD2 matches at 8 bases. Germline values: CDR1 GTSNPN, CDR2 SVGIG (reference sequence). V gave up 3 bases and J gave up 5 bases; unmatched junction bases: 5. This CDR3 contains 14 residues. This chain's CDR3 is CAWRGTGGTGELFF. For the CDR3, the DNA is TGTGCCTGGAGGGGCACGGGAGGGACCGGGGAGCTGTTTTTT.

Comments on this clone: Other DNA sequences within the sample encode an identical CDR3. Here the CDR3 reads CASRPDSSNQPQHF. The CDR3 DNA follows: TGTGCCAGCAGGCCCGACAGTAGCAATCAGCCCCAGCATTTT. The rearrangement links TRBV6-5 to TRBJ1-5; possibly TRBD1 for D (5 bases). The germline V gene has CDR1 MNHEY and CDR2 SVGAGI. The V end was cut by 6 bases, the J end by 0 bases, with 9 bases between. The CDR3 sequence is 14 residues long.

This clone has only one observation. CDR3 sequence: CASSPPEDFNNEQFF. In DNA form, the CDR3 reads TGTGCCAGCAGTCCCCCCGAGGACTTCAACAATGAGCAGTTCTTC. The rearrangement joins TRBV27 to TRBJ2-1; perhaps TRBD2 as D (5 bases). Germline loops: CDR1 MNHEY, CDR2 SMNVEV (reference sequence). The CDR3 is made up of 15 amino acids. Deletions cut 5 bases from V and 5 bases from J, with 16 bases between.

This chain links TRBV2 with TRBJ2-3; D not resolved. The ends were cut back, 7 bases at V and 8 bases at J, with 7 bases in the middle. The CDR3 covers 10 residues. Germline CDR1 and CDR2: SNHLY and FYNNEI. The CDR3 nucleotides are TGTGCCAGCAACCGGGCTACGCAGTATTTT. It specifies CASNRATQYF.

The V gene is TRBV25-1, the J gene TRBJ2-7; D call uncertain. From germline, CDR1 is MGHDK and CDR2 SYGVNS. This CDR3 is 13 amino acids long. The V gene lost 3 bases and the J gene lost 3 bases, with 9 bases spanning the gap. CDR3 coding DNA: TGTGCCAGCAGTGAGAACCCGAACTACGAGCAGTACTTC. Translation gives CASSENPNYEQYF.

To note about this clone: The junction departs from germline at one end; a sequencing error may be responsible. This chain uses TRBV5-4 with TRBJ1-2, with 7 bases matching TRBD1. CDR1 SGHNT and CDR2 YYREEE come from the germline V gene (reference sequence). This CDR3 region has 13 residues. CDR3 in DNA: TGTGCCAGCAGCTCGACAGGGCCTATAGGGCGTCGCTTC. It translates to CASSSTGPIGRRF.